The 16 T cell receptor beta chains listed next were all sequenced from one sample in a study of somatic mutations in cytotoxic T cells in rheumatoid arthritis. The assay was immunoSEQ multiplex PCR, and TCRdb's table has in-frame clones only and misses some. The sample records around 5,000 clones, about 80% being singletons. Sequenced here: CD8+ T cells sorted from blood, sampled at a follow-up visit. The receptors stem from a middle-aged man with rheumatoid arthritis.

J is TRBJ1-4 and V is TRBV9; D possibly corresponds to TRBD1 (6 bases). The CDR3 is 15 residues long. The germline V and J ends were trimmed by 3 bases and 0 bases, with 9 bases remaining between them. Germline loops: CDR1 SGDLS, CDR2 YYNGEE. CDR3 DNA: TGTGCCAGCAGCGCAGGGACAACAACTAATGAAAAACTGTTTTTT. It specifies CASSAGTTTNEKLFF. The whole variable domain, filled in from reference TRBV9 and TRBJ1-4, reads DSGVTQTPKHLITATGQRVTLRCSPRSGDLSVYWYQQSLDQGLQFLIQYYNGEERAKGNILERFSAQQFPDLHSELNLSSLELGDSALYFCASSAGTTTNEKLFFGSGTQLSVL.

This clone was recorded a few times. Other DNA variants within this sample encode the same CDR3. The V and J genes are TRBV5-1 and TRBJ2-7; weak D call: TRBD1 (5 bases). The V end was cut by 0 bases, the J end by 2 bases, with 9 bases between. Looked up from germline, CDR1 is SGHRS and CDR2 is YFSETQ. CDR3 length equals 14 residues. The CDR3 coding sequence is TGCGCCAGCAGCTTGGAAGGCAGGGCCTACGAGCAGTACTTC. Translating it yields CASSLEGRAYEQYF.

The chain has TRBV6-5 and TRBJ1-1; D call uncertain. CDR1 is MNHEY and CDR2 is SVGAGI in the germline V gene. V lost 4 bases, J lost 1 base, and 4 bases lay in between. The CDR3 spans 12 residues. CDR3 sequence reads: CASSSGNTEAFF. The DNA for the CDR3 is TGTGCCAGCAGTTCAGGGAACACTGAAGCTTTCTTT.

Of note for this clone: Other DNA sequences in the same sample also yield this CDR3. The chain is built from TRBV6-5 and TRBJ2-7; either TRBD1 or TRBD2 may fit D (5 bases each). Trimming took 5 bases from V and 4 from J, leaving 15 bases between them. Germline values: CDR1 MNHEY, CDR2 SVGAGI. This CDR3 contains 14 residues. The CDR3 region has the DNA TGTGCCAGCAGTCTGGGGGTCGGAACTTACGAGCAGTACTTC. Translating it yields CASSLGVGTYEQYF.

V gene TRBV7-3 combines with J gene TRBJ2-1, with D maybe TRBD2 (6 bases). The germline V gene has CDR1 SGHTA and CDR2 FQGTGA. V lost 5 bases, J lost 5 bases, and 16 bases lay in between. This CDR3 has 15 residues. Here the CDR3 reads CASSPREGTDNEQFF. DNA for the CDR3: TGTGCCAGCAGCCCGCGAGAAGGGACTGACAATGAGCAGTTCTTC.

This clone was counted once. The V gene is TRBV9, the J gene TRBJ2-1, with 9 bases aligning to TRBD2. CDR1 is SGDLS, CDR2 YYNGEE, per germline. V was clipped by 1 base and J by 12 bases; unmatched bases: 17. This CDR3 region has 17 residues. The CDR3 sequence is CASSVSPMTSGGLGQFF. The DNA for the CDR3 is TGTGCCAGCAGCGTATCCCCCATGACTAGCGGAGGACTTGGGCAGTTCTTC.

The V and J genes are TRBV11-2 and TRBJ2-1; 7 positions match TRBD1. This CDR3 has 16 amino acids. The V segment lost 1 base and the J segment 0 bases; nucleotides outside the gene matches: 3. Germline V gives CDR1 SGHAT, CDR2 FQNNGV. The CDR3 loop is CASSLGQGSSYNEQFF. The CDR3 nucleotides are TGTGCCAGCAGCTTAGGACAGGGAAGCTCCTACAATGAGCAGTTCTTC.

The chain is built from TRBV11-2 and TRBJ1-1; D gene ambiguous. The germline V gene has CDR1 SGHAT and CDR2 FQNNGV. The CDR3 extends over 14 amino acids. The germline V and J ends were trimmed by 1 base and 2 bases, with 8 bases remaining between them. CDR3 sequence reads: CASSLVRYNTEAFF. The CDR3 DNA reads TGTGCCAGCAGCTTAGTTCGGTACAACACTGAAGCTTTCTTT.

V and J are TRBV9 and TRBJ1-3, with D perhaps TRBD1 (5 bases). The V end lost 4 bases, the J end lost 0 bases, and 11 bases lay between the germline ends. CDR1 is SGDLS, CDR2 YYNGEE, per germline. The CDR3 covers 15 residues. The CDR3 is CASSPTGHSGNTIYF. CDR3 DNA sequence: TGTGCCAGCAGCCCAACAGGACACTCTGGAAACACCATATATTTT.

The chain couples TRBV9 to TRBJ2-2; TRBD1 aligns across 8 bases. CDR3 length equals 15 residues. Germline V gene lookup returns CDR1 SGDLS and CDR2 YYNGEE. Trimming at V came to 4 bases and at J to 4 bases, leaving 6 bases not matched to a gene. The CDR3 reads CASSTSGGFTGELFF. Written as DNA, the CDR3 is TGTGCCAGCAGCACATCAGGGGGCTTCACCGGGGAGCTGTTTTTT.

The J gene is TRBJ2-1, the V gene TRBV27; 9 positions match TRBD1. The CDR3 sequence is 13 residues long. Germline trimming cut 3 bases from V and 13 bases from J; bases unmatched to any gene: 7. CDR1 is MNHEY and CDR2 is SMNVEV in the germline V gene (reference sequence). In DNA, the CDR3 is TGTGCCAGCAGTTTGTACAGGGGGCGAGAACAGTTCTTC. Encoded protein: CASSLYRGREQFF.

This clone was observed a few times. The genes are TRBV7-9 and TRBJ2-7; D remains ambiguous. V was trimmed by 3 bases and J by 3 bases, leaving 9 bases between them. Germline V gene lookup returns CDR1 SEHNR and CDR2 FQNEAQ (reference sequence). The CDR3 is 13 residues long. CDR3 sequence: CASSFALNYEQYF. As DNA, the CDR3 is TGTGCCAGCAGCTTTGCGCTGAACTACGAGCAGTACTTC.

The chain combines TRBV27 with TRBJ2-1; D possibly corresponds to TRBD2 (5 bases). The CDR3 is 14 amino acids. Trimming shortened V by 6 bases and J by 6 bases, and 15 bases separated the two germline ends. Per germline, CDR1 MNHEY and CDR2 SMNVEV (reference sequence). CDR3 nucleotides: TGTGCCAGCAGGCTGGTGGACGGACTCAATGAGCAGTTCTTC. The encoded protein is CASRLVDGLNEQFF.

V is TRBV2 and J is TRBJ2-7; the D is unclear. Germline CDR1 is SNHLY and CDR2 is FYNNEI. Deletions cut 2 bases from V and 2 bases from J, with 16 bases between. The CDR3 sequence is 16 residues long. The CDR3 region is CASSELIGPRTYEQYF. The CDR3 bases are TGTGCCAGCAGTGAACTGATAGGGCCCCGCACCTACGAGCAGTACTTC.

The chain combines TRBV6-5 with TRBJ2-3; a possible D gene is TRBD1 (6 bases). The germline V gene has CDR1 MNHEY and CDR2 SVGAGI. Trimming left V 2 bases short and J 2 bases short, with 14 bases between. The CDR3 is 16 amino acids. In DNA, the CDR3 is TGTGCCAGCAGTTACACCCTGGGACACTACACAGATACGCAGTATTTT. This gives the protein CASSYTLGHYTDTQYF.

This rearrangement joins TRBV2 to TRBJ1-2; D is unclear. V was cut by 8 bases and J by 7 bases, with 14 bases left in between. Germline loops: CDR1 SNHLY, CDR2 FYNNEI. CDR3 size: 12 residues. As DNA, the CDR3 is TGTGCCAGCTTAGCAACCAAGCGTGGCTACACCTTC. The encoded protein is CASLATKRGYTF.